Sequencing of this T cell receptor beta chain was carried out in a study of cytomegalovirus exposure and HLA in healthy donors. Points on this clone: The antigen is undetermined.

Study results and caveats: CMV antigen specificity of three CMV-associated chains was confirmed in vitro. What was likely a sequencing artifact was a cluster of highly shared sequence variants. Being indistinguishable, some V segments were excluded, TRBV6-2 and TRBV6-3 among them.

The primer mix had 60 Vbeta and 13 Jbeta primers. TCRdb's copy holds only in-frame clones and misses some; the assay was immunoSEQ multiplex PCR. The sample records under 250,000 clones, over 80% being singletons. Trimming took off 2 bases at V and 2 bases at J, with 14 bases between the two ends. Germline V gives CDR1 SGDLS, CDR2 YYNGEE. The length of the CDR3 is 15 residues. The chain uses TRBV9 and TRBJ2-7; D is unclear. The sample was PBMCs. This TCR was recovered from a man in his forties in good health and CMV-seropositive. The CDR3 sequence is CASSVSPLPTYEQYF. The CDR3 bases are TGTGCCAGCAGCGTTAGCCCACTCCCAACCTACGAGCAGTACTTC.